Described below is a single T cell receptor beta chain sequence and its context. This CDR3 has 14 residues. CDR1 and CDR2 from the germline V gene are MNHEY and SMNVEV (reference sequence). The germline V and J ends were trimmed by 6 bases and 4 bases, with 10 bases remaining between them. This entry belongs to a study of shared clonotypes between healthy human individuals. Repertoires were generated with immunoSEQ multiplex PCR, while TCRdb's copy carries only in-frame clones and drops some. The table lists roughly 2.5 million clones, 85% to 95% of them singletons. This sequence was found in a man aged 18 to 30 in good health. The V and J genes are TRBV27 and TRBJ1-6, with TRBD1 as a possible D gene (6 bases). The material sequenced was naive CD4+ T cells sorted from blood. Subset of the sample: CD45RA+ positively selected. CDR3 amino acids: CASSYRAYNSPLHF. The CDR3 DNA reads TGTGCCAGCAGCTACAGGGCGTATAATTCACCCCTCCACTTT.